Below are 21 T cell receptor beta chains sequenced from a single sample in a study of cytomegalovirus exposure and HLA in healthy donors. This PCR relied on a set of 60 Vbeta primers and 13 Jbeta primers. TCRdb's copy holds only in-frame clones and misses some; the assay was immunoSEQ multiplex PCR. This sample has about 180,000 clones; just over 75% occur once, and the top ten carry 3.7%. The source material was PBMCs. The receptors were sampled from a woman aged 60-75 years in good health and CMV-seropositive.

V is TRBV6-1 and J is TRBJ2-2, with D perhaps matching TRBD1 (6 bases). The V end lost 4 bases, the J end lost 4 bases, and 10 bases lay between the germline ends. The CDR3 consists of 14 residues. Germline V lookup: CDR1 MNHNS, CDR2 SASEGT. This CDR3 reads CASSVQGGTGELFF. The CDR3 bases are TGTGCCAGCAGTGTACAGGGTGGCACCGGGGAGCTGTTTTTT.

The rearrangement links TRBV28 to TRBJ1-2; D is ambiguous. Trimming took off 3 bases at V and 8 bases at J, with 7 bases between the two ends. Germline V lookup: CDR1 MDHEN, CDR2 SYDVKM. CDR3 length: 11 residues. CDR3 sequence reads: CASSFGRGYTF. CDR3 sequence (DNA): TGTGCCAGCAGTTTTGGTAGAGGCTACACCTTC.

V gene TRBV7-2 combines with J gene TRBJ2-2, with D hard to call. V lost 2 bases and J lost 6, with 10 bases in between. Germline-derived CDR1 and CDR2 are SGHTA and FQGNSA. The CDR3 loop spans 14 amino acids. Written as DNA, the CDR3 is TGTGCCAGCAGCTTAAGTCTGTCGGCCGGGGAGCTGTTTTTT. Translating gives CASSLSLSAGELFF.

V usage is TRBV15 and J usage is TRBJ2-2; D may be TRBD1 (5 bases). Germline CDR1 reads LNHNV; CDR2 reads YYDKDF (reference sequence). The V end was cut by 0 bases, the J end by 4 bases, with 12 bases between. This CDR3 has 16 amino acids. The CDR3 region is CATSREYQGATGELFF. CDR3 coding DNA: TGTGCCACCAGCAGAGAATACCAAGGGGCCACCGGGGAGCTGTTTTTT. The full variable domain, completed using reference TRBV15 and TRBJ2-2, is DAMVIQNPRYQVTQFGKPVTLSCSQTLNHNVMYWYQQKSSQAPKLLFHYYDKDFNNEADTPDNFQSRRPNTSFCFLDIRSPGLGDTAMYLCATSREYQGATGELFFGEGSRLTVL.

The chain combines TRBV28 with TRBJ2-7, with 8 nucleotides matching TRBD2. Germline CDR1 reads MDHEN; CDR2 reads SYDVKM. The ends lost 6 bases at V and 4 bases at J; junction bases unmatched: 11. The CDR3 spans 15 residues. The CDR3 nucleotides read TGTGCCAGCAGCCCAATAGGCCGGGGGGGATACGAGCAGTACTTC. Translated, it gives CASSPIGRGGYEQYF.

The chain uses TRBV4-2 and TRBJ1-5; D possibly corresponds to TRBD1 (5 bases). The CDR3 extends over 16 amino acids. With 1 base removed from V and 1 base from J, the gap between germline ends came to 11 bases. Germline V CDR1 and CDR2: LGHNA, YNFKEQ. In nucleotides, the CDR3 is TGTGCCAGCAGCCAAGGAGGAGACAGAAGCAATCAGCCCCAGCATTTT. Its translation: CASSQGGDRSNQPQHF.

The chain combines TRBV14 with TRBJ2-1, with a tentative D call TRBD2 (5 bases). This CDR3 is built from 15 residues. Germline CDR1 SGHDN, CDR2 FVKESK. V was clipped by 4 bases and J by 7 bases, with 17 bases between them. This chain's CDR3 is CASSLQHLPGNEQFF. The DNA for the CDR3 is TGTGCCAGCAGCCTTCAGCATCTCCCGGGGAATGAGCAGTTCTTC.

The V call is TRBV7-2, the J call TRBJ1-5, with D possibly matching TRBD1 (6 bases). The CDR3 sequence is 14 residues long. CDR1 is SGHTA and CDR2 is FQGNSA in the germline V gene. The germline V and J ends were trimmed by 5 bases and 0 bases, with 8 bases remaining between them. CDR3 loop: CASSVQGSNQPQHF. CDR3 coding DNA: TGTGCCAGCAGCGTACAGGGTAGCAATCAGCCCCAGCATTTT.

This chain connects TRBV28 to TRBJ1-4; 9 nucleotides match TRBD1. The CDR3 sequence is 16 residues long. J lost 0 bases, V lost 4 bases, and 3 bases had no gene match. Germline assignment: CDR1 MDHEN and CDR2 SYDVKM. For the CDR3, the DNA is TGTGCCAGCAGTTCGGGACAGGGAACAACTAATGAAAAACTGTTTTTT. Protein: CASSSGQGTTNEKLFF.

The V and J genes are TRBV2 and TRBJ2-7; D unclear. Trimming stripped 2 bases from V and 4 bases from J, with 6 bases between. The CDR3 is made up of 12 amino acids. Germline assignment: CDR1 SNHLY and CDR2 FYNNEI. CDR3 protein: CASSEPFYEQYF. The CDR3 nucleotides are TGTGCCAGCAGTGAACCTTTTTACGAGCAGTACTTC.

This clone came up a few times. The genes are TRBV28 and TRBJ1-2; 7 bases map to TRBD1. V dropped 6 bases and J dropped 0; count of bases not matched to a gene: 13. CDR3 length: 17 amino acids. Per the germline V gene, CDR1 is MDHEN and CDR2 is SYDVKM. As DNA, the CDR3 is TGTGCCAGCAGCGTGACAGGGACCCCCACCCCTAACTATGGCTACACCTTC. Translated: CASSVTGTPTPNYGYTF.

The V gene is TRBV7-6, the J gene TRBJ1-1; 7 bases line up with TRBD1. This CDR3 is built from 12 residues. V gave up 3 bases and J gave up 7 bases; unmatched junction bases: 2. Germline loops: CDR1 SGHVS, CDR2 FNYEAQ. The CDR3 coding sequence is TGTGCCAGCAGCTTTGGACAGGTTGAAGCTTTCTTT. As protein: CASSFGQVEAFF.

V usage is TRBV28 and J usage is TRBJ1-1; D possibly corresponds to TRBD1 (5 bases). The V end lost 7 bases, the J end lost 1 base, and 13 bases lay between the germline ends. Germline V lookup: CDR1 MDHEN, CDR2 SYDVKM. The CDR3 sequence is 14 residues long. The CDR3 region is CASTEGSRNTEAFF. The CDR3 region has the DNA TGTGCCAGCACGGAGGGGTCGCGGAACACTGAAGCTTTCTTT.

The chain combines TRBV28 with TRBJ1-1; 8 bases agree with TRBD1. Trimming cost V 2 bases and J 1 base; bases outside gene matches: 3. Germline CDR1 is MDHEN and CDR2 is SYDVKM. CDR3 length: 15 amino acids. The DNA for the CDR3 is TGTGCCAGCAGTTTACGGACAGGGCAGAACACTGAAGCTTTCTTT. Protein sequence: CASSLRTGQNTEAFF. Variable domain in full (rest from reference TRBV28 and TRBJ1-1): DVKVTQSSRYLVKRTGEKVFLECVQDMDHENMFWYRQDPGLGLRLIYFSYDVKMKEKGDIPEGYSVSREKKERFSLILESASTNQTSMYLCASSLRTGQNTEAFFGQGTRLTVV.

CDR3 residues: CASSRIARAGYNEQFF. CDR3 bases: TGTGCCAGCAGTCGGATAGCCCGAGCGGGATACAATGAGCAGTTCTTC. This chain links TRBV28 with TRBJ2-1; 7 nucleotides agree with TRBD2. V lost 5 bases, J lost 4 bases, and 11 bases stayed unmatched. This CDR3 is 16 amino acids long. Germline CDR1 is MDHEN and CDR2 is SYDVKM.

In DNA form, the CDR3 reads TGTGCCTGGACTAGCGGGGGCAACACAGATACGCAGTATTTT. The encoded protein is CAWTSGGNTDTQYF. The chain links TRBV30 to TRBJ2-3, with 10 bases that match TRBD2. The CDR3 is 14 residues long. V shed 4 bases and J 2 bases; nucleotides not matched to a gene: 3. Germline V lookup: CDR1 GTSNPN, CDR2 SVGIG (reference sequence).

The V gene is TRBV27, the J gene TRBJ2-3, with a tentative D call TRBD2 (6 bases). The CDR3 consists of 16 residues. V gave up 2 bases and J gave up 4 bases, with 16 bases separating them. Looked up from germline, CDR1 is MNHEY and CDR2 is SMNVEV (reference sequence). This chain's CDR3 is CASSLGFGRFADTQYF. The CDR3 DNA sequence: TGTGCCAGCAGTTTAGGCTTTGGGAGGTTCGCAGATACGCAGTATTTT.

The gene calls are TRBV27 and TRBJ2-5; 7 positions agree with TRBD1. Per the germline V gene, CDR1 is MNHEY and CDR2 is SMNVEV (reference sequence). This CDR3 has 15 residues. The V segment lost 7 bases and the J segment 5 bases; nucleotides outside the gene matches: 13. The CDR3 DNA is TGTGCCAGCACCCTCTCGAGGGGGCACCCGGAGACCCAGTACTTC. This encodes CASTLSRGHPETQYF.

This rearrangement joins TRBV5-1 to TRBJ2-5, with D perhaps matching TRBD2 (5 bases). Trimming took 1 base from V and 2 from J, leaving 6 bases between them. This CDR3 has 13 residues. Germline V lookup: CDR1 SGHRS, CDR2 YFSETQ. CDR3 protein: CASSLSGQETQYF. In DNA, the CDR3 is TGCGCCAGCAGCTTGTCGGGGCAAGAGACCCAGTACTTC.

The chain joins TRBV28 to TRBJ1-2, with D tentatively TRBD1 (5 bases). V was clipped by 3 bases and J by 2 bases, with 10 bases between them. Germline values: CDR1 MDHEN, CDR2 SYDVKM. The CDR3 is 14 amino acids. CDR3 DNA sequence: TGTGCCAGCAGTTTCTTGGACAAGAACTATGGCTACACCTTC. Protein: CASSFLDKNYGYTF.

The chain has TRBV27 and TRBJ1-3; possible D gene TRBD1, 5 bases. V shed 3 bases and J shed 3 bases, with 9 bases lying between them. The CDR3 spans 14 residues. From germline, CDR1 is MNHEY and CDR2 SMNVEV (reference sequence). CDR3 DNA sequence: TGTGCCAGCAGTTTGGGGGGGGGTGGAAACACCATATATTTT. Translated, it gives CASSLGGGGNTIYF.